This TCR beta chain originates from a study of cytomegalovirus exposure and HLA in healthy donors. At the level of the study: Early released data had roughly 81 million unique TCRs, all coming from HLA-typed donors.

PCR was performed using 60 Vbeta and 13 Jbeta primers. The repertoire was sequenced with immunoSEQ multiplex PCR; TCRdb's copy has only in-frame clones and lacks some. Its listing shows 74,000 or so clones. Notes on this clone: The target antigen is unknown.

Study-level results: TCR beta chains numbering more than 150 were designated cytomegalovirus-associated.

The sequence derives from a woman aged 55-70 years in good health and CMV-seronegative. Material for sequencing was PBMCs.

CDR3 nucleotides: TGTGCCAGCAGTCAGCCGGGGACACACTCCTACAATGAGCAGTTCTTC. Amino acid sequence: CASSQPGTHSYNEQFF. The chain couples TRBV7-2 to TRBJ2-1; D may be TRBD1 (6 bases). The germline V and J ends were trimmed by 6 bases and 0 bases, with 15 bases remaining between them. The CDR3 spans 16 residues. The germline gives CDR1 SGHTA, CDR2 FQGNSA.